The rows below give T cell receptor beta chains drawn from one sample of a study of molecular identifiers for immune sequencing clone quantification. TCRdb re-called the PCR reads through MiXCR, storing one row per CDR3 protein. The sample includes 35,000 to 40,000 distinct CDR3 sequences, under 20% of them seen just once. Source material: naive CD8+ T cells from blood, with Jurkat cell RNA spiked in. The receptor source for this set is a human donor in good health. Some libraries in this study had Jurkat cell RNA spiked in. Each CDR3 is given with its conserved first and last residue. The D gene is left open where the match is weak. The listing skips clone size in some rows; elsewhere it reads once, few, many or a size class.

size	D	J	V	DNA	CDR3
many	.	TRBJ1-2	TRBV29-1	TGCAGCGTTGATGGCGGGCAGGGAAGCGCCTATGGCTACACCTTC	CSVDGGQGSAYGYTF
many	.	TRBJ1-1	TRBV4-1	TGCGCCAGCAGCCCTGGGACGGATGAAGCTTTCTTT	CASSPGTDEAFF
many	.	TRBJ1-1	TRBV7-9	TGTGCCAGCAGCTCGGGGTGGGGCACTGAAGCTTTCTTT	CASSSGWGTEAFF
once	TRBD2	TRBJ2-7	TRBV12-3/TRBV12-4	TGTGCCAGCAGCTACCCTGGGCTAGCGGCCTACGAGCAGTACTTC	CASSYPGLAAYEQYF
few	.	TRBJ2-7	TRBV27	TGTGCCAGCAGTTCCTCGTCCCGACTCGAGCGGTACTTC	CASSSSSRLERYF
many	TRBD1	TRBJ1-5	TRBV12-3/TRBV12-4	TGTGCCAGCAGTACAGGGGGAGGCAATCAGCCCCAGCATTTT	CASSTGGGNQPQHF
few	TRBD1	TRBJ2-1	TRBV25-1	TGTGCCAGCCCCCACCGGGACAGCTTCTACAATGAGCAGTTCTTC	CASPHRDSFYNEQFF
many	.	TRBJ2-1	TRBV6-5	TGTGCCAGCAGTTACGTAAATTCCTACAATGAGCAGTTCTTC	CASSYVNSYNEQFF
.	.	TRBJ2-1	TRBV20-1	TGCAGTGTGGCGGGAATAGCCTACAATGAGCAGTTCTTC	CSVAGIAYNEQFF
.	TRBD1	TRBJ2-7	TRBV4-1	TGCGCCAGCAGCCAAGAACAGGGGATCTACGAGCAGTACTTC	CASSQEQGIYEQYF
many	.	TRBJ2-4	TRBV28	TGTGCCAGCAGCATGCCAATTCAACAGGGATTGGAGGAAAACATTCAGTACTTC	CASSMPIQQGLEENIQYF
medium-sized	.	TRBJ2-1	TRBV4-3	TGCGCCAGCAGCCAAGATAGGGACAATGAGCAGTTCTTC	CASSQDRDNEQFF
many	TRBD2	TRBJ2-6	TRBV4-3	TGCGCCAGCAGCCCGTTACCGGGACTAGAAAGCTCTGGGGCCAACGTCCTGACTTTC	CASSPLPGLESSGANVLTF
many	TRBD2	TRBJ2-1	TRBV7-9	TGTGCCAGCAGCTCCTTCCTAGCGGGAACCTATGAGCAGTTCTTC	CASSSFLAGTYEQFF
.	.	TRBJ2-1	TRBV5-6	TGTGCCAGCACCGCCCGTACTAGCCCCTACAATGAGCAGTTCTTC	CASTARTSPYNEQFF
many	.	TRBJ1-6	TRBV27	TGTGCCAGCAGTTTGAGGACTCCGTATAATTCACCCCTCCACTTT	CASSLRTPYNSPLHF
many	.	TRBJ2-7	TRBV2	TGTGCCAGCAGCTTCGACAGAGGGTCCGCCTACGAGCAGTACTTC	CASSFDRGSAYEQYF
.	.	TRBJ2-1	TRBV19	TGTGCCAGTAGAGATAGCTCCTACAATGAGCAGTTCTTC	CASRDSSYNEQFF
few	.	TRBJ2-7	TRBV27	TGTGCCAGCAGTTACAGGGAGGCCTACGAGCAGTACTTC	CASSYREAYEQYF
many	TRBD1	TRBJ2-7	TRBV4-3	TGCGCCAGCAGCCCCGGGACAGGGGCCTACGAGCAGTACTTC	CASSPGTGAYEQYF
many	.	TRBJ1-2	TRBV5-1	TGCGCCAGCAGCGTGGACAGTAACTATGGCTACACCTTC	CASSVDSNYGYTF
many	.	TRBJ1-5	TRBV19	TGTGCCAGTAGCCCCGGCGGGCGTAGCAATCAGCCCCAGCATTTT	CASSPGGRSNQPQHF
few	.	TRBJ2-5	TRBV28	TGTGCCAGCAGTTTCGTAGTGGAGGTTGGGGAGACCCAGTACTTC	CASSFVVEVGETQYF
many	.	TRBJ1-2	TRBV27	TGTGCCAGCAGGGAGTTACAGGGTGCTAACTATGGCTACACCTTC	CASRELQGANYGYTF
many	.	TRBJ2-4	TRBV12-5	TGTGCTAGTGGTTTGGTACAGGGGATAAGGGGGGGGGCAGCCAAAAACATTCAGTACTTC	CASGLVQGIRGGAAKNIQYF
many	.	TRBJ2-1	TRBV5-5	TGTGCCAGCAGCTTCATGCAGGGCCTTTTGGATGAGCAGTTCTTC	CASSFMQGLLDEQFF
many	.	TRBJ2-3	TRBV30	TGTGCCTGGAGTGTACTAGCTAGCACAGATACGCAGTATTTT	CAWSVLASTDTQYF
.	TRBD2	TRBJ2-1	TRBV4-2	TGTGCCAGCAGCCAGGGGGGGACTAACGGGAATTACAATGAGCAGTTCTTC	CASSQGGTNGNYNEQFF
.	.	TRBJ1-4	TRBV13	TGTGCCAGCAGCGCCCTCGGTGAAAAACTGTTTTTT	CASSALGEKLFF
many	.	TRBJ2-5	TRBV30	TGTGCCTGGAGTCCCGAAACCCCGACTACCGAAGAGACCCAGTACTTC	CAWSPETPTTEETQYF
few	.	TRBJ2-7	TRBV7-9	TGTGCCAACAGCATAGGTGGGGAGCAGTACTTC	CANSIGGEQYF
many	.	TRBJ1-1	TRBV14	TGTGCCAGCAGCCAAGAGAGGTTCACTGAAGCTTTCTTT	CASSQERFTEAFF
many	.	TRBJ2-5	TRBV4-3	TGCGCCAGCAGCCAAGGGGCTCGGGACTCCAGTGAGACCCAGTACTTC	CASSQGARDSSETQYF
medium-sized	TRBD1	TRBJ2-5	TRBV6-6	TGTGCCAGCAGTGCCGAGGGGGCCCGAGAGACCCAGTACTTC	CASSAEGARETQYF
.	.	TRBJ2-2	TRBV12-5	TGTGCTAGTGGCCCTGGGGCACCCGGGGAGCTGTTTTTT	CASGPGAPGELFF
many	TRBD1	TRBJ1-2	TRBV4-3	TGCGCCAGCAGCCCTCTCCAACAGGGGAACTATGGCTACACCTTC	CASSPLQQGNYGYTF
few	TRBD1	TRBJ2-7	TRBV4-1	TGCGCCAGCAGCCAAGATTTGGGGACAGACTCCTACGAGCAGTACTTC	CASSQDLGTDSYEQYF
.	TRBD2	TRBJ2-2	TRBV6-5	TGTGCCAGCAGTTACTCGATCATTCTGGGTAGCGGGAACGCCGGGGAGTTGTTTTTT	CASSYSIILGSGNAGELFF
many	.	TRBJ2-5	TRBV4-1	TGCGCCAGCAGCCAAGATCCGGCCTCAGAGACCCAGTACTTC	CASSQDPASETQYF
.	TRBD1	TRBJ2-5	TRBV7-9	TGTGCCAGCAGCCCAGACGGGACAGTTAAGTACTTC	CASSPDGTVKYF
few	TRBD1	TRBJ2-7	TRBV4-3	TGCGCCAGCGCCTCCGGGACAGGGGGCTACGAGCAGTGCTTC	CASASGTGGYEQCF
.	.	TRBJ2-1	TRBV7-6	TGTGCCAGCAGTGTCCCAGGGTCCTACAATGAGCAGTTCTTC	CASSVPGSYNEQFF
few	.	TRBJ2-7	TRBV7-9	TGTGCCAGCAGTCCCGCCGAGCGGAGTGCCTACGAGCAGTACTTC	CASSPAERSAYEQYF
many	.	TRBJ2-1	TRBV6-2/TRBV6-3	TGTGCCAGCAGTTATTCGACGGGGGTGGTCAATGAGCAGTTCTTC	CASSYSTGVVNEQFF
many	TRBD1	TRBJ2-1	TRBV10-1	TGCGCCAGCAGTGAGTCCCGGGACAGGAACTACAATGAGCAGTTCTTC	CASSESRDRNYNEQFF
few	.	TRBJ1-1	TRBV27	TGTGCCAGCAGTTTATCGGTCAACCTAAACACTGAAGCTTTCTTT	CASSLSVNLNTEAFF
many	.	TRBJ2-5	TRBV20-1	TGCAGTGCTAGAGATGTAGCAGAGACCCAGTACTTC	CSARDVAETQYF
many	.	TRBJ1-2	TRBV4-3	TGCGCCAGCAGCCAAGATCTTACACTCCCTACTAACTATGGCTACACCTTC	CASSQDLTLPTNYGYTF
many	.	TRBJ1-1	TRBV28	TGTGCCAGCAGTCCCCCCGGGGCGGGCACTGAAGCTTTCTTT	CASSPPGAGTEAFF
many	TRBD1	TRBJ2-3	TRBV5-1	TGCGCCAGCAGCTTTACAGGGGGCAGGACAGATACGCAGTATTTT	CASSFTGGRTDTQYF
.	TRBD2	TRBJ2-3	TRBV27	TGTGCCAGCAGTTTATACCCGATCGGGCTAGCGGGAACGGATACGCAGTATTTT	CASSLYPIGLAGTDTQYF
many	.	TRBJ2-1	TRBV4-1	TGCGCCAGCAGCCACCCGGACACAGACTACAATGAGCAGTTCTTC	CASSHPDTDYNEQFF
.	.	TRBJ1-2	TRBV12-3/TRBV12-4	TGTGCCAGCAGTTTAGAAGGGAATGGCTACACCTTC	CASSLEGNGYTF